These 7 T cell receptor beta chains were sequenced from one sample in a study of T-cell memory formation after mild COVID-19. TCRdb re-called the 5' RACE reads through MiXCR, storing one row per CDR3 protein. The table lists approximately 290,000 distinct CDR3 sequences, approximately 16% of them singletons. Sequencing used PBMCs or a T cell subset sorted from them (not recorded which). The receptor set was obtained from a young man who had mild COVID-19 (a few samples of this study predate the infection). Cell type and time point are not known.

This clonotype was picked up many times. V and J are TRBV4-1 and TRBJ1-2; tentatively, D is TRBD1 (6 bases). The CDR3 loop spans 17 amino acids. Trimming cost V 4 bases and J 0 bases, with 18 bases left between them. Germline V gene data show CDR1 as MGHRA and CDR2 as YSYEKL. CDR3 coding DNA: TGCGCCAGCAGCCTTATCGGGGGCAGGGGAACTAACTATGGCTACACCTTC. The encoded protein is CASSLIGGRGTNYGYTF.

J is TRBJ1-1 and V is TRBV20-1; D gene unclear. V lost 1 base and J lost 1, with 10 bases in between. The CDR3 is 14 residues long. CDR1 DFQATT and CDR2 SNEGSKA come from the germline V gene (reference sequence). The CDR3 DNA reads as TGCAGTGCTAGAGGGGCAGAGACGAACACTGAAGCTTTCTTT. Translated, it gives CSARGAETNTEAFF.

The chain joins TRBV7-9 to TRBJ1-2; TRBD1 might be the D (5 bases). Per the germline V gene, CDR1 is SEHNR and CDR2 is FQNEAQ (reference sequence). V gave up 5 bases and J gave up 8 bases, with 12 bases separating them. The length of the CDR3 is 12 residues. In DNA, the CDR3 is TGTGCCAGCAGCCAAGGGGATAGCGGCTACACCTTC. It codes for CASSQGDSGYTF.

The chain has TRBV10-3 and TRBJ1-1; TRBD1 might be the D (5 bases). The length of the CDR3 is 14 residues. Germline V gene data show CDR1 as ENHRY and CDR2 as SYGVKD. V was cut by 4 bases and J by 4 bases, with 13 bases left in between. The CDR3 DNA follows: TGTGCCATCAGTGGCGCGATCGGGGGCACTGAAGCTTTCTTT. Encoded protein: CAISGAIGGTEAFF.

V is TRBV9 and J is TRBJ2-5, with D possibly TRBD2 on 6 matching bases. The CDR3 consists of 14 residues. V was cut by 6 bases and J by 3 bases, with 15 bases left in between. CDR1 SGDLS and CDR2 YYNGEE come from the germline V gene. The CDR3 nucleotides read TGTGCCAGCAATCCGCGGGGCTTGGAAGAGACCCAGTACTTC. Encoded protein: CASNPRGLEETQYF.

This sequence joins TRBV13 and TRBJ2-1, with D unresolved. Germline V gene sequence: CDR1 PRHDT, CDR2 FYEKMQ (reference sequence). The CDR3 length is 14 residues. With 1 base removed from V and 2 bases from J, the gap between germline ends came to 6 bases. CDR3 in DNA: TGTGCCAGCAGCTTAGCGGATACCTACAATGAGCAGTTCTTC. This codes for CASSLADTYNEQFF.

The chain recombines TRBV24-1 with TRBJ1-2; D gene unclear. Germline CDR1 is KGHDR and CDR2 is SFDVKD. The ends were cut back, 8 bases at V and 6 bases at J, with 12 bases in the middle. This CDR3 spans 12 amino acids. The CDR3 sequence: CATTPVWDGYTF. CDR3 nucleotide sequence: TGTGCCACCACCCCGGTTTGGGATGGCTACACCTTC.